The 9 T cell receptor beta chains listed next were all sequenced from one sample in a study of T cell responses to AZD1222 COVID-19 vaccine. Clones were sequenced by immunoSEQ multiplex PCR, and TCRdb holds only the in-frame ones, with some missing. The sample carries more than 95,000 clones, about nine tenths recorded once. The sequencing used peripheral blood, collected on day 0 of AZD1222 vaccination. These TCRs come from an adult in good health.

The chain links TRBV24-1 to TRBJ2-2; 7 bases are a match to TRBD1. CDR1 is KGHDR and CDR2 is SFDVKD in the germline V gene. The V and J ends lost 12 bases and 4 bases, in that order; junction bases with no gene match: 7. This CDR3 has 13 residues. Here the CDR3 reads CAAGTDFTGELFF. The DNA for the CDR3 is TGTGCCGCCGGGACAGACTTCACCGGGGAGCTGTTTTTT.

The chain links TRBV29-1 to TRBJ1-1; TRBD1 aligns across 7 bases. Trimming took 6 bases from V and 0 from J; bases not matched to a gene: 13. Germline CDR1 is SQVTM and CDR2 is ANQGSEA. This CDR3 has 16 amino acids. As DNA, the CDR3 is TGCAGCGTCACCCCCCGGGACAGCAGTATGAACACTGAAGCTTTCTTT. Its protein product is CSVTPRDSSMNTEAFF.

The chain couples TRBV19 to TRBJ2-3, with D possibly TRBD2 on 6 matching bases. Germline lookup yields CDR1 LNHDA and CDR2 SQIVND (reference sequence). V lost 2 bases and J lost 8, with 14 bases in between. The CDR3 is made up of 14 amino acids. CDR3: CASSIYGGSGTQYF. The CDR3 DNA follows: TGTGCCAGTAGTATATACGGGGGTTCGGGTACGCAGTATTTT. Together with reference TRBV19 and TRBJ2-3, the CDR3 gives the full variable domain: DGGITQSPKYLFRKEGQNVTLSCEQNLNHDAMYWYRQDPGQGLRLIYYSQIVNDFQKGDIAEGYSVSREKKESFPLTVTSAQKNPTAFYLCASSIYGGSGTQYFGPGTRLTVL.

The chain recombines TRBV3-1 (or the pseudogene TRBV3-2) with TRBJ2-6; D not certain. V lost 4 bases to trimming and J lost 0 bases, with 7 bases between them. The germline V gene encodes CDR1 LGHDT and CDR2 YNNKEL (reference sequence). This CDR3 contains 15 residues. This CDR3 is CASSLWISGANVLTF. CDR3 nucleotide sequence: TGTGCCAGCAGCCTCTGGATCTCTGGGGCCAACGTCCTGACTTTC.

The chain combines TRBV10-3 with TRBJ1-2; D unclear. The CDR3 consists of 13 residues. Trimming shortened V by 0 bases and J by 6 bases, and 8 bases separated the two germline ends. The germline gives CDR1 ENHRY, CDR2 SYGVKD. The CDR3 is CAISESREDGYTF. CDR3 nucleotides: TGTGCCATCAGTGAGTCGAGGGAGGATGGCTACACCTTC.

V usage is TRBV6-5 and J usage is TRBJ2-7, with D possibly TRBD2 on 6 matching bases. With 4 bases removed from V and 0 bases from J, the gap between germline ends came to 10 bases. The germline CDR1 and CDR2 sequences are MNHEY and SVGAGI. There are 14 residues in the CDR3. The CDR3 sequence is CASSFSGDSYEQYF. CDR3 coding DNA: TGTGCCAGCAGTTTTAGCGGAGACTCCTACGAGCAGTACTTC.

This clone was counted a few times. The V gene is TRBV19, the J gene TRBJ2-2, with 11 bases identical to TRBD1. From germline, CDR1 is LNHDA and CDR2 SQIVND (reference sequence). V shed 6 bases, J shed 3 bases, and the junction held 9 bases outside the gene matches. The CDR3 covers 17 residues. CDR3 sequence: CASSRTGGSTDTGELFF. For the CDR3, the DNA is TGTGCCAGTAGCAGGACAGGGGGCTCGACAGACACCGGGGAGCTGTTTTTT. The full variable domain, its missing parts supplied by reference TRBV19 and TRBJ2-2, is DGGITQSPKYLFRKEGQNVTLSCEQNLNHDAMYWYRQDPGQGLRLIYYSQIVNDFQKGDIAEGYSVSREKKESFPLTVTSAQKNPTAFYLCASSRTGGSTDTGELFFGEGSRLTVL.

The gene calls are TRBV11-1 and TRBJ1-2; D not certain. Trimming removed 0 bases at V and 7 bases at J, with 9 bases between. This CDR3 region has 13 residues. Germline-derived CDR1 and CDR2 are SGHAT and FQDESV (reference sequence). CDR3 residues: CASSLAPESGYTF. The CDR3 DNA is TGTGCCAGCAGCTTAGCGCCAGAGAGTGGCTACACCTTC.

This clone was counted once. V usage is TRBV20-1 and J usage is TRBJ1-2, with TRBD1 matching 7 bases. The CDR3 totals 12 residues. CDR1 is DFQATT and CDR2 is SNEGSKA in the germline V gene (reference sequence). J gave up 7 bases and V 3 bases, and 5 bases lay outside the gene matches. The CDR3 coding sequence is TGCAGTGCTAGTGCAGGGGGATTTGGCTACACCTTC. Amino acids: CSASAGGFGYTF.